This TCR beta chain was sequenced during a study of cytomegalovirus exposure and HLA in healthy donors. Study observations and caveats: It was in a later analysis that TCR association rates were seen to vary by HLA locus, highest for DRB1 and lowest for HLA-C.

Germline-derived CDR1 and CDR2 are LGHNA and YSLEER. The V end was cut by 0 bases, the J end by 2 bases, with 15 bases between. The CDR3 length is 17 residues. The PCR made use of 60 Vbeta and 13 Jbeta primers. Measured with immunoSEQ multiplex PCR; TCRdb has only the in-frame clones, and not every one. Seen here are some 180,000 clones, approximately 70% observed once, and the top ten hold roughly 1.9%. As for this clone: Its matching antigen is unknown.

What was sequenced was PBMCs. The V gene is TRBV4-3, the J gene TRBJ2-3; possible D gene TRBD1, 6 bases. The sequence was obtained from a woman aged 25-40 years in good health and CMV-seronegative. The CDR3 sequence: CASSQEGARRPTDTQYF. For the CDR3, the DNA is TGCGCCAGCAGCCAAGAGGGGGCCAGGCGACCCACAGATACGCAGTATTTT.